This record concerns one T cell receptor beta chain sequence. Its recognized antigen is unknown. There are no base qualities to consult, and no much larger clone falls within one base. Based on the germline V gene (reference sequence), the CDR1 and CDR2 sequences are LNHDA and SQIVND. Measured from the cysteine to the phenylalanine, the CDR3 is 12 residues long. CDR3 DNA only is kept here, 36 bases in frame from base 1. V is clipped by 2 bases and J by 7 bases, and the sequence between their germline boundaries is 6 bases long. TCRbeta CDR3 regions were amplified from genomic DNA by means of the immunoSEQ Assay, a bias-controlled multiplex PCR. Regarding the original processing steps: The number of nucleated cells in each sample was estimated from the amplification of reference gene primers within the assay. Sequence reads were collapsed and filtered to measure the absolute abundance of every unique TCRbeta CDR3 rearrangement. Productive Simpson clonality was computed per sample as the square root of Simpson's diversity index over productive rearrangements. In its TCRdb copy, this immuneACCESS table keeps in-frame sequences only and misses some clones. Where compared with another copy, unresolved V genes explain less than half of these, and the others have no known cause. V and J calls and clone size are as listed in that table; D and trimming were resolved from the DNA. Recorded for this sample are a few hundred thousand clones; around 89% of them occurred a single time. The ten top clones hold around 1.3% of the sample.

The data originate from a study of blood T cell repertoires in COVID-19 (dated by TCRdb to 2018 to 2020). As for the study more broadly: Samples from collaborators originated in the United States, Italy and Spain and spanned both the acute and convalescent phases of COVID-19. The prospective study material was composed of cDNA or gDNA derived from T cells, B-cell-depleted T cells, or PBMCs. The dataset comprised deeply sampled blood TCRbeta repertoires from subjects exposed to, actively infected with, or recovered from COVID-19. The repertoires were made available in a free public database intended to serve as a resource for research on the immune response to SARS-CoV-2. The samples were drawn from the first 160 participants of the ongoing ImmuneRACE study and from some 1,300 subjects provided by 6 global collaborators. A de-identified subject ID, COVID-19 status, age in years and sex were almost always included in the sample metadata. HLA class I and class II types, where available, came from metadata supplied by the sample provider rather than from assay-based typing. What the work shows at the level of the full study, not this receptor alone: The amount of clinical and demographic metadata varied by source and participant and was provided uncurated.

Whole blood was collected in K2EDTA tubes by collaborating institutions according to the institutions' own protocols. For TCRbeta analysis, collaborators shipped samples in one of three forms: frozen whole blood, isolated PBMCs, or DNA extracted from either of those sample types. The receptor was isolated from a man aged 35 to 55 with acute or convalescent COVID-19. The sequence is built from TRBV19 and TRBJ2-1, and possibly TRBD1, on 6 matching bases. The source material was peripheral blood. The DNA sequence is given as TGTGCCAGTAGTATACAGGGGAATGAGCAGTTCTTC. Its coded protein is CASSIQGNEQFF.